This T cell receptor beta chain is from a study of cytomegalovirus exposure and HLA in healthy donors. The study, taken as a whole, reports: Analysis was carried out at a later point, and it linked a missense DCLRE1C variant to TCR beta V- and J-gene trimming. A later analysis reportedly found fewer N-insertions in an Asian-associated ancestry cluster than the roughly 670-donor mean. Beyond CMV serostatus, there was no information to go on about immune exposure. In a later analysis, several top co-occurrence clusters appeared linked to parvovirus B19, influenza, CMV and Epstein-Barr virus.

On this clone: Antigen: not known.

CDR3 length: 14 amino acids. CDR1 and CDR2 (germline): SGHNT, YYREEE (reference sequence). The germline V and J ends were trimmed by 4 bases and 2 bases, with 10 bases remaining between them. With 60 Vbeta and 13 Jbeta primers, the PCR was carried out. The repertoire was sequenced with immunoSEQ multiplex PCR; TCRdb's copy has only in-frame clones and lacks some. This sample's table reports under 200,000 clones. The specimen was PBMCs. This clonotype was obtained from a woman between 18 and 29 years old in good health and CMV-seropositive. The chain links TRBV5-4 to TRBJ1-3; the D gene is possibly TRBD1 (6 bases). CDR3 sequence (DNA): TGTGCCAGCAGCCCAGACAGGACTGGAAACACCATATATTTT. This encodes CASSPDRTGNTIYF. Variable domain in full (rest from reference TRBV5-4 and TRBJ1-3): ETGVTQSPTHLIKTRGQQVTLRCSSQSGHNTVSWYQQALGQGPQFIFQYYREEENGRGNFPPRFSGLQFPNYSSELNVNALELDDSALYLCASSPDRTGNTIYFGEGSWLTVV.